The 23 T cell receptor beta chains reported below all come from one sample, sequenced in a study of cytomegalovirus exposure and HLA in healthy donors listed by TCRdb under 2017. Libraries came from the immunoSEQ multiplex PCR assay. For the multiplex PCR, a mixture combining 60 forward primers for TCR Vbeta segments and 13 reverse primers for TCR Jbeta segments was used. The immuneACCESS repertoire file appears here via TCRdb, limited to in-frame rearrangements. These files lack a portion of the clones; in checked studies, under half of the deficit traces to unresolved V genes, and the cause of the others is not known. Within this sample are about 190,000 clones, with 60% to 80% of them counted one time only. The ten largest clonotypes hold 1.6% of the sample. The sequenced sample was PBMCs. The receptors originated from a woman aged 18-30 years in good health and CMV-seronegative.

The rearrangement joins TRBV29-1 to TRBJ2-7; D not resolved. Germline V CDR1 and CDR2: SQVTM, ANQGSEA. This CDR3 has 11 amino acids. V was shortened by 3 bases and J by 6 bases, with 9 bases between the two germline ends. As DNA, the CDR3 is TGCAGCGTTGAGGGCACCGGCGAGCAGTACTTC. Residues: CSVEGTGEQYF.

The chain joins TRBV11-3 to TRBJ1-3; TRBD1 might be the D (6 bases). The CDR3 covers 14 residues. V shed 3 bases and J shed 4 bases, with 10 bases lying between them. The germline gives CDR1 SGHNT, CDR2 YENEEA. In DNA, the CDR3 is TGTGCCAGCAGCTTTCAGGGGTCCGGAAACACCATATATTTT. It codes for CASSFQGSGNTIYF.

The chain uses TRBV28 and TRBJ2-7; TRBD1 is a possible D gene (6 bases). The V and J ends lost 1 base and 0 bases respectively, with 10 bases between them. The CDR3 spans 15 residues. The V gene's germline CDR1 is MDHEN and CDR2 SYDVKM. The DNA for the CDR3 is TGTGCCAGCAGTTTATCGTCAGGGGCCTCCTACGAGCAGTACTTC. It translates to CASSLSSGASYEQYF.

The chain joins TRBV28 to TRBJ1-2, with 8 bases identical to TRBD1. The CDR3 length is 15 residues. Per germline, CDR1 MDHEN and CDR2 SYDVKM. The trim removed 3 bases at V and 3 bases at J, leaving 6 bases unmatched. The DNA for the CDR3 is TGTGCCAGCAGTTTCCCCCCGACAGGGGACTATGGCTACACCTTC. Protein sequence: CASSFPPTGDYGYTF.

The chain recombines TRBV6-5 with TRBJ1-2; tentative D call: TRBD1 (6 bases). V was pared by 2 bases and J by 8 bases, with 21 bases between. Per germline, CDR1 MNHEY and CDR2 SVGAGI. The CDR3 spans 16 residues. The CDR3 protein is CASSYKNQGPTGGYTF. In nucleotides, the CDR3 is TGTGCCAGCAGTTACAAGAACCAGGGGCCAACGGGGGGCTACACCTTC.

V is TRBV5-1 and J is TRBJ1-5; 7 bases agree with TRBD1. Trimming cost V 0 bases and J 7 bases; bases outside gene matches: 4. From germline, CDR1 is SGHRS and CDR2 YFSETQ. The CDR3 totals 14 residues. CDR3 residues: CASSLEGGGQPQHF. The CDR3 nucleotides are TGCGCCAGCAGCTTGGAAGGGGGCGGACAGCCCCAGCATTTT.

The table lists this clone with a few counts. The CDR3 loop reads CSVEDTNYGYTF. The CDR3 nucleotides read TGCAGCGTTGAGGACACTAACTATGGCTACACCTTC. The chain combines TRBV29-1 with TRBJ1-2; D might be TRBD1 (5 bases). The V gene lost 3 bases and the J gene lost 0 bases, with 5 bases spanning the gap. This CDR3 region has 12 residues. The germline V gene has CDR1 SQVTM and CDR2 ANQGSEA.

This clone appeared a few times. V gene TRBV6-6 combines with J gene TRBJ2-6, with D possibly matching TRBD1 (6 bases). CDR1 and CDR2 from the germline V gene are MNHNY and SVGAGI (reference sequence). The CDR3 has 16 amino acids. Deletions cut 6 bases from V and 0 bases from J, with 12 bases between. CDR3 in DNA: TGTGCCAGCAGGGTCAACAGGGACTCTGGGGCCAACGTCCTGACTTTC. Translated: CASRVNRDSGANVLTF.

V usage is TRBV13 and J usage is TRBJ1-2; D ambiguous. Germline CDR1 and CDR2: PRHDT and FYEKMQ (reference sequence). Trimming cost V 6 bases and J 2 bases, with 13 bases left between them. The CDR3 runs 14 residues. The CDR3 region has the DNA TGTGCCAGCAGGATAGGCGGCCAGAACTATGGCTACACCTTC. Protein product: CASRIGGQNYGYTF.

The CDR3 nucleotides are TGCGCCAGCAGCGCAGGGGGCGGCGATGGCTACACCTTC. Amino acids: CASSAGGGDGYTF. V is TRBV5-1 and J is TRBJ1-2; TRBD1 agrees at 8 bases. Per the germline V gene, CDR1 is SGHRS and CDR2 is YFSETQ. The CDR3 contains 13 residues. The V gene end was trimmed by 4 bases and the J gene end by 6 bases; junction bases not matched to a gene: 5.

This chain uses TRBV28 with TRBJ2-2; TRBD2 agrees at 10 bases. Germline-derived CDR1 and CDR2 are MDHEN and SYDVKM. The J segment lost 3 bases and the V segment lost 5 bases, leaving 6 bases of the junction unmatched. This CDR3 has 16 residues. The CDR3 DNA reads as TGTGCCAGCAGTCCACTCGGACTAGCGGACACCGGGGAGCTGTTTTTT. This sequence encodes CASSPLGLADTGELFF.

The chain combines TRBV12-5 with TRBJ2-2; possibly TRBD1 for D (6 bases). This CDR3 comprises 15 residues. Germline V gene lookup returns CDR1 LGHNT and CDR2 FRNRAP. The V gene lost 7 bases and the J gene lost 3 bases, with 15 bases spanning the gap. The CDR3 DNA follows: TGTGCTAGTGCCCCCCGGACAGACGACACCGGGGAGCTGTTTTTT. Translating gives CASAPRTDDTGELFF.

V and J are TRBV30 and TRBJ2-5, with 10 bases identical to TRBD2. With V trimmed by 0 bases and J by 4 bases, 2 bases remained unmatched. CDR1 is GTSNPN and CDR2 is SVGIG in the germline V gene (reference sequence). CDR3 length: 14 residues. The CDR3 sequence is CAWSVASGGETQYF. CDR3 in DNA: TGTGCCTGGAGTGTAGCTAGCGGGGGAGAGACCCAGTACTTC.

V usage is TRBV27 and J usage is TRBJ2-3, with D possibly TRBD2 on 7 matching bases. The CDR3 loop spans 16 amino acids. The germline V gene has CDR1 MNHEY and CDR2 SMNVEV (reference sequence). Between the trimmed V and J ends, which lost 4 bases and 0 bases, there was a span of 14 bases. The CDR3 loop reads CASSSWGGGSTDTQYF. The CDR3 DNA sequence: TGTGCCAGCAGTTCTTGGGGGGGCGGGAGCACAGATACGCAGTATTTT.

The V call is TRBV5-1, the J call TRBJ2-5, with 7 bases fitting TRBD1. The tail of the sequence fits TRBJ2-7 better, so the J call may be wrong. The CDR3 has 15 amino acids. Germline CDR1 SGHRS, CDR2 YFSETQ. CDR3 DNA sequence: TGCGCCAGCAGCTTGGGGACAGGTTCTACCTACGAGCAGTACTTC. It translates to CASSLGTGSTYEQYF.

The rearrangement links TRBV14 to TRBJ1-2; no reliable D call. From germline, CDR1 is SGHDN and CDR2 FVKESK. V lost 0 bases, J lost 1 base, and 9 bases lay in between. This CDR3 has 15 amino acids. The CDR3: CASSQDWGVNYGYTF. DNA for the CDR3: TGTGCCAGCAGCCAAGATTGGGGAGTTAACTATGGCTACACCTTC.

The chain uses TRBV4-2 and TRBJ2-7; 10 positions match TRBD2. CDR1 is LGHNA, CDR2 YNFKEQ, per germline. With V trimmed by 5 bases and J by 4 bases, 8 bases remained unmatched. There are 15 residues in the CDR3. This chain's CDR3 is CASSMSGGVWYEQYF. The DNA of the CDR3 is TGTGCCAGCAGCATGAGCGGGGGGGTTTGGTACGAGCAGTACTTC.

The chain combines TRBV28 with TRBJ1-2, with TRBD1 identical over 7 bases. The CDR3 extends over 14 amino acids. The germline V gene encodes CDR1 MDHEN and CDR2 SYDVKM. The V gene end was trimmed by 2 bases and the J gene end by 3 bases; junction bases not matched to a gene: 3. CDR3 sequence reads: CASSLEGAYYGYTF. The DNA for the CDR3 is TGTGCCAGCAGTTTAGAGGGGGCTTACTATGGCTACACCTTC.

The chain is built from TRBV5-1 and TRBJ1-6, with TRBD1 as a possible D gene (5 bases). The CDR3 consists of 17 residues. Germline V lookup: CDR1 SGHRS, CDR2 YFSETQ. V was trimmed by 4 bases and J by 2 bases, leaving 16 bases between them. The CDR3 here is CASSAWQGATYNSPLHF. DNA for the CDR3: TGCGCCAGCAGCGCGTGGCAGGGTGCTACCTATAATTCACCCCTCCACTTT. Full variable domain (remainder filled in from reference TRBV5-1 and TRBJ1-6): KAGVTQTPRYLIKTRGQQVTLSCSPISGHRSVSWYQQTPGQGLQFLFEYFSETQRNKGNFPGRFSGRQFSNSRSEMNVSTLELGDSALYLCASSAWQGATYNSPLHFGNGTRLTVT.

The table lists this clone with a count of one. CDR3 region: CASSLVAGVHEQYF. Here the CDR3 DNA reads TGTGCCAGCAGCTTAGTGGCAGGGGTGCACGAGCAGTACTTC. The V and J genes are TRBV7-9 and TRBJ2-7; possibly TRBD1 for D (6 bases). V lost 1 base and J 5 bases, leaving 12 bases between the germline ends. CDR1 is SEHNR and CDR2 is FQNEAQ in the germline V gene (reference sequence). The CDR3 covers 14 residues.

This clone appeared once. CDR3 in amino acids: CASSIRGPYEQYF. In DNA form, the CDR3 reads TGTGCCAGCAGTATAAGGGGGCCCTACGAGCAGTACTTC. The V and J genes are TRBV2 and TRBJ2-7; 7 nucleotides match TRBD1. The J segment lost 2 bases and the V segment lost 5 bases, leaving 3 bases of the junction unmatched. The V gene's germline CDR1 is SNHLY and CDR2 FYNNEI. The CDR3 is 13 residues long. The variable domain in full, completed from reference TRBV2 and TRBJ2-7, reads EPEVTQTPSHQVTQMGQEVILRCVPISNHLYFYWYRQILGQKVEFLVSFYNNEISEKSEIFDDQFSVERPDGSNFTLKIRSTKLEDSAMYFCASSIRGPYEQYFGPGTRLTVT.

This rearrangement joins TRBV29-1 to TRBJ2-5; TRBD1 might be the D (5 bases). CDR1 is SQVTM, CDR2 ANQGSEA, per germline. The V end was cut by 5 bases, the J end by 2 bases, with 12 bases between. This CDR3 comprises 13 residues. DNA of the CDR3: TGCAGCGTTCAACGACAGAATCAAGAGACCCAGTACTTC. Protein: CSVQRQNQETQYF.

The genes are TRBV19 and TRBJ2-7; D unclear. CDR1 is LNHDA and CDR2 is SQIVND in the germline V gene (reference sequence). The V end was cut by 3 bases, the J end by 0 bases, with 9 bases between. The length of the CDR3 is 14 residues. The CDR3 DNA sequence: TGTGCCAGTAGTATTCTAGGCTCCTCCTACGAGCAGTACTTC. Translation: CASSILGSSYEQYF.